The 13 T cell receptor beta chains below were found in one sample sequenced in a study of cytomegalovirus exposure and HLA in healthy donors. Use of 60 Vbeta and 13 Jbeta primers characterized the PCR. The repertoire was sequenced with immunoSEQ multiplex PCR; TCRdb's copy has only in-frame clones and lacks some. Counted here are about 180,000 clones, roughly 76% occurring once; the ten biggest clones make up roughly 4.4%. Sequencing used PBMCs. Receptor source: a woman under 30 in good health and CMV-seropositive.

The chain carries TRBV16 and TRBJ2-1; TRBD1 matches 10 bases. CDR3 length equals 15 residues. The trim removed 2 bases at V and 9 bases at J, leaving 7 bases unmatched. Germline lookup yields CDR1 KGHSY and CDR2 FQNENV. CDR3: CASSQAGTGESEQFF. CDR3 nucleotides: TGTGCCAGCAGCCAAGCCGGGACAGGGGAGAGTGAGCAGTTCTTC.

The V call is TRBV7-9, the J call TRBJ2-7; D might be TRBD1 (6 bases). CDR1 and CDR2 from the germline V gene are SEHNR and FQNEAQ (reference sequence). Trimming removed 8 bases at V and 6 bases at J, with 11 bases between. This CDR3 comprises 11 residues. The CDR3 loop is CASLQGPEQYF. The CDR3 DNA follows: TGTGCCAGCCTCCAGGGGCCCGAGCAGTACTTC.

The J gene is TRBJ1-1, the V gene TRBV5-8; D is perhaps TRBD1 (6 bases). V lost 4 bases, J lost 0 bases, and 25 bases lay in between. In germline, CDR1 is SGHTS, CDR2 YDEGEE. This CDR3 contains 19 residues. The CDR3 loop reads CASSRNLNRAKYMNTEAFF. As DNA, the CDR3 is TGTGCCAGCAGCCGGAACCTCAACAGGGCTAAGTACATGAACACTGAAGCTTTCTTT.

The chain combines TRBV5-4 with TRBJ2-7, with a possible D match to TRBD1 (6 bases). Trimming stripped 4 bases from V and 3 bases from J, with 14 bases between. The germline gives CDR1 SGHNT, CDR2 YYREEE (reference sequence). The CDR3 has 14 amino acids. In DNA, the CDR3 is TGTGCCAGCAGCCGCCGGACAGCGGACTACGAGCAGTACTTC. It specifies CASSRRTADYEQYF.

J is TRBJ1-5 and V is TRBV4-1; the D gene is possibly TRBD1 (6 bases). Trimming took 1 base from V and 3 from J, leaving 10 bases between them. This CDR3 region has 15 residues. Germline CDR1 and CDR2: MGHRA and YSYEKL. The CDR3 nucleotides are TGCGCCAGCAGCCAAGCCGGGACAAACAATCAGCCCCAGCATTTT. This codes for CASSQAGTNNQPQHF.

The chain is built from TRBV11-2 and TRBJ1-1, with a tentative D call TRBD1 (5 bases). Trimming took 5 bases from V and 3 from J, leaving 16 bases between them. Germline values: CDR1 SGHAT, CDR2 FQNNGV. The CDR3 runs to 15 residues. CDR3 region: CASSRGTTQDTEAFF. In DNA, the CDR3 is TGTGCCAGCAGCCGCGGGACGACCCAGGACACTGAAGCTTTCTTT.

The chain is built from TRBV19 and TRBJ1-6; D call uncertain. Looked up from germline, CDR1 is LNHDA and CDR2 is SQIVND (reference sequence). V was shortened by 8 bases and J by 12 bases, with 20 bases between the two germline ends. The CDR3 runs to 14 residues. CDR3: CASGTTIDGRPLHF. The CDR3 DNA reads TGTGCCAGTGGAACCACTATCGACGGAAGACCCCTCCACTTT.

The CDR3 sequence: CASSWGRGRHEQYF. The DNA for the CDR3 is TGTGCCAGCAGTTGGGGCAGGGGCCGACACGAGCAGTACTTC. The rearrangement uses TRBV6-8 and TRBJ2-7, with a weak D call TRBD1 (6 bases). CDR3 length equals 14 residues. V was trimmed by 4 bases and J by 5 bases, leaving 15 bases between them. The germline V gene encodes CDR1 MNHGY and CDR2 SAAAGT.

This chain uses TRBV28 with TRBJ2-7; TRBD1 aligns across 9 bases. V gave up 8 bases and J gave up 5 bases; unmatched junction bases: 7. Germline CDR1 reads MDHEN; CDR2 reads SYDVKM. This CDR3 contains 13 residues. This chain's CDR3 is CASSGQGTHEQYF. In DNA form, the CDR3 reads TGTGCCAGCTCAGGACAGGGGACCCACGAGCAGTACTTC. The variable domain in full, with the rest retrieved from reference TRBV28 and TRBJ2-7, is DVKVTQSSRYLVKRTGEKVFLECVQDMDHENMFWYRQDPGLGLRLIYFSYDVKMKEKGDIPEGYSVSREKKERFSLILESASTNQTSMYLCASSGQGTHEQYFGPGTRLTVT.

The V call is TRBV7-2, the J call TRBJ2-5, with 11 bases matching TRBD1. The J call may be in error: the DNA end matches TRBJ2-7 better. This CDR3 spans 14 amino acids. CDR1 and CDR2 from the germline V gene are SGHTA and FQGNSA. The CDR3 nucleotides read TGTGCCAGCAGCTCCGGGACAGGGGGGCACGAGCAGTACTTC. Its protein product is CASSSGTGGHEQYF.

The chain uses TRBV10-3 and TRBJ2-3, with 8 bases aligning to TRBD1. The CDR3 consists of 16 residues. CDR1 and CDR2 from the germline V gene are ENHRY and SYGVKD. Unmatched junction bases numbered 2, after V lost 0 bases and J lost 0 bases. The CDR3 spells CAISESDRASTDTQYF. The CDR3 DNA reads TGTGCCATCAGTGAGTCGGACAGGGCGAGCACAGATACGCAGTATTTT.

The chain employs TRBV19 and TRBJ2-7; 9 nucleotides line up with TRBD1. V lost 1 base and J lost 2; bases outside the gene matches: 3. Germline V gene lookup returns CDR1 LNHDA and CDR2 SQIVND (reference sequence). The CDR3 contains 15 residues. For the CDR3, the DNA is TGTGCCAGTAGTATAGGGGGGACAGGGCCCTACGAGCAGTACTTC. Its translation is CASSIGGTGPYEQYF.

The chain couples TRBV30 to TRBJ2-7; 9 bases are a match to TRBD1. This CDR3 is built from 15 residues. Losses at the gene ends were 5 bases for V and 4 bases for J; bases not matched to a gene: 12. The germline gives CDR1 GTSNPN, CDR2 SVGIG (reference sequence). CDR3 region: CAWAPGQGTRYEQYF. The CDR3, as DNA: TGTGCCTGGGCGCCCGGACAGGGGACGAGATACGAGCAGTACTTC.